Below, 27 T cell receptor beta chains from the same sample are listed, as sequenced in a study of STAT5B mutations in CD4+ large granular lymphocyte leukemia. Data came from immunoSEQ multiplex PCR; TCRdb stores just in-frame clones and leaves some out. Here the sample spans nearly 45,000 clones, roughly 85% being singletons. The sample comprised CD4+ T cells from blood buffy coats. Every receptor here comes from a human donor in good health.

CDR3 sequence: CASSVLTSGNTGELFF. In DNA, the CDR3 is TGCGCCAGCAGCGTCCTGACTAGCGGGAACACCGGGGAGCTGTTTTTT. J is TRBJ2-2 and V is TRBV5-1; 9 positions agree with TRBD2. Trimming removed 4 bases from V and 1 base from J; junction bases left unmatched: 5. The germline V gene encodes CDR1 SGHRS and CDR2 YFSETQ. This CDR3 spans 16 amino acids.

The chain couples TRBV15 to TRBJ2-2; TRBD2 matches 7 bases. The germline V gene has CDR1 LNHNV and CDR2 YYDKDF (reference sequence). The CDR3 has 18 residues. Trimming took 0 bases from V and 0 from J; bases not matched to a gene: 7. Written as DNA, the CDR3 is TGTGCCACCAGCAGAGATTCCTCTGCGGGAGCGAACACCGGGGAGCTGTTTTTT. This gives the protein CATSRDSSAGANTGELFF.

As regards this clone: Sequence at one end of the junction differs from germline and may be a read error. V usage is TRBV30 and J usage is TRBJ2-7; a weak D match, TRBD1 (6 bases). Looked up from germline, CDR1 is GTSNPN and CDR2 is SVGIG (reference sequence). The CDR3 length is 13 residues. The CDR3 here is CAWSHLIGGSLAF. The CDR3 bases are TGTGCCTGGAGTCACCTGATAGGGGGTTCACTCGCCTTC.

Only one count was recorded for this clone. The chain is built from TRBV9 and TRBJ1-1; 7 nucleotides line up with TRBD1. V dropped 6 bases and J dropped 0; count of bases not matched to a gene: 8. CDR3 length: 15 residues. The germline CDR1 and CDR2 sequences are SGDLS and YYNGEE. The CDR3 nucleotides are TGTGCCAGCACCATAGGGGGACAGTTGAACACTGAAGCTTTCTTT. Protein product: CASTIGGQLNTEAFF. Filled out from reference TRBV9 and TRBJ1-1, the complete variable domain reads DSGVTQTPKHLITATGQRVTLRCSPRSGDLSVYWYQQSLDQGLQFLIQYYNGEERAKGNILERFSAQQFPDLHSELNLSSLELGDSALYFCASTIGGQLNTEAFFGQGTRLTVV.

V usage is TRBV2 and J usage is TRBJ2-3; perhaps TRBD1 as D (6 bases). This CDR3 spans 15 amino acids. Germline CDR1 is SNHLY and CDR2 is FYNNEI. Trimming took 3 bases from V and 4 from J, leaving 14 bases between them. The DNA of the CDR3 is TGTGCCAGCAGTGAGTCTGCAGGGGTTCCAGATACGCAGTATTTT. As protein: CASSESAGVPDTQYF.

This rearrangement joins TRBV7-2 to TRBJ2-5; 8 bases agree with TRBD1. TRBJ2-7 explains the end of the DNA better; the J call may be wrong. The CDR3 totals 15 residues. Germline loops: CDR1 SGHTA, CDR2 FQGNSA. The CDR3 region has the DNA TGTGCCAGCAGCTTAGGACAGGGGAGTCACTACGAGCAGTACTTC. This sequence encodes CASSLGQGSHYEQYF.

The genes are TRBV7-6 and TRBJ2-3; 12 bases agree with TRBD2. CDR3 length equals 17 residues. CDR1 and CDR2 (germline): SGHVS, FNYEAQ. With 5 bases clipped from V and 3 bases from J, the junction kept 9 bases outside the gene matches. The CDR3 loop is CASSPLAGGISTDTQYF. The DNA for the CDR3 is TGTGCCAGCAGCCCTCTAGCGGGAGGGATATCGACAGATACGCAGTATTTT.

J is TRBJ2-5 and V is TRBV5-1; TRBD2 matches 8 bases. The V gene's germline CDR1 is SGHRS and CDR2 YFSETQ. V was pared by 2 bases and J by 5 bases, with 2 bases of the junction left unmatched. This CDR3 contains 13 residues. CDR3 nucleotide sequence: TGCGCCAGCAGCTTTTCGGGAGGGGAGACCCAGTACTTC. This codes for CASSFSGGETQYF. Full variable domain (rest looked up from reference TRBV5-1 and TRBJ2-5): KAGVTQTPRYLIKTRGQQVTLSCSPISGHRSVSWYQQTPGQGLQFLFEYFSETQRNKGNFPGRFSGRQFSNSRSEMNVSTLELGDSALYLCASSFSGGETQYFGPGTRLLVL.

The rearrangement uses TRBV6-1 and TRBJ1-5; 10 positions agree with TRBD1. J was trimmed by 7 bases and V by 2 bases; bases with no gene match: 8. This CDR3 is 16 amino acids long. Germline V gene sequence: CDR1 MNHNS, CDR2 SASEGT. CDR3 sequence reads: CASSEPGGQGKQPQHF. CDR3 sequence (DNA): TGTGCCAGCAGTGAACCGGGGGGACAGGGGAAACAGCCCCAGCATTTT.

The chain employs TRBV7-6 and TRBJ2-3; D uncertain. The CDR3 is made up of 14 amino acids. CDR1 and CDR2 (germline): SGHVS, FNYEAQ. V gave up 3 bases and J gave up 0 bases, with 7 bases separating them. The CDR3 protein is CASSLRPSTDTQYF. Here the CDR3 DNA reads TGTGCCAGCAGCTTGAGGCCTAGCACAGATACGCAGTATTTT.

This chain uses TRBV7-2 with TRBJ1-4, with D unclear. Between the trimmed V and J ends, which lost 5 bases and 4 bases, there was a span of 14 bases. CDR3 size: 15 residues. Germline V gives CDR1 SGHTA, CDR2 FQGNSA. CDR3 sequence reads: CASSPGRFFNEKLFF. The CDR3 DNA sequence: TGTGCCAGCAGCCCTGGCCGGTTTTTTAATGAAAAACTGTTTTTT.

The table lists this clone with a count of one. This chain connects TRBV15 to TRBJ1-2; a possible D gene is TRBD1 (5 bases). V was clipped by 5 bases and J by 8 bases, with 18 bases between them. The germline V gene has CDR1 LNHNV and CDR2 YYDKDF (reference sequence). The CDR3 is 14 amino acids. CDR3 sequence reads: CATSPSDRLGGYTF. CDR3 nucleotide sequence: TGTGCCACCAGCCCTAGTGACAGACTAGGAGGCTACACCTTC.

The chain couples TRBV2 to TRBJ1-2; unclear D gene. Germline V CDR1 and CDR2: SNHLY, FYNNEI. The CDR3 runs to 14 residues. The V gene lost 6 bases and the J gene lost 4 bases, with 15 bases spanning the gap. CDR3 sequence reads: CASRAATAVYGYTF. DNA of the CDR3: TGTGCCAGCAGGGCGGCCACAGCGGTCTATGGCTACACCTTC.

V usage is TRBV18 and J usage is TRBJ2-2; D tentatively reads TRBD1 or TRBD2 (6 bases each). This CDR3 comprises 17 residues. Germline lookup yields CDR1 KGHSH and CDR2 LQKENI. V was clipped by 0 bases and J by 0 bases, with 11 bases between them. In nucleotides, the CDR3 is TGTGCCAGCTCACCACCGAGGGGGGACACGAACACCGGGGAGCTGTTTTTT. Translating it yields CASSPPRGDTNTGELFF.

V is TRBV19 and J is TRBJ2-5; TRBD2 aligns across 11 bases. Losses at the gene ends were 1 base for V and 5 bases for J; bases not matched to a gene: 6. Germline CDR1 LNHDA, CDR2 SQIVND (reference sequence). The CDR3 loop spans 16 amino acids. The CDR3 loop is CASSIGTTSGIETQYF. The DNA for the CDR3 is TGTGCCAGTAGTATAGGAACGACTAGCGGGATTGAGACCCAGTACTTC.

The rearrangement uses TRBV28 and TRBJ2-3; TRBD1 agrees at 8 bases. V was pared by 10 bases and J by 2 bases, with 5 bases of the junction left unmatched. Germline V gene lookup returns CDR1 MDHEN and CDR2 SYDVKM. The CDR3 consists of 13 residues. CDR3: CANEDRATDTQYF. The CDR3 DNA is TGTGCCAACGAGGACAGGGCCACAGATACGCAGTATTTT.

This chain links TRBV13 with TRBJ2-1; 9 bases agree with TRBD2. Germline CDR1 PRHDT, CDR2 FYEKMQ (reference sequence). With 4 bases clipped from V and 4 bases from J, the junction kept 11 bases outside the gene matches. This CDR3 region has 17 residues. CDR3: CASSSGSGSNLYNEQFF. CDR3 nucleotides: TGTGCCAGCAGCTCGGGTAGCGGGAGTAATCTGTACAATGAGCAGTTCTTC.

This clone came up a few times. The rearrangement uses TRBV5-1 and TRBJ1-2, with TRBD1 matching 9 bases. CDR1 is SGHRS and CDR2 is YFSETQ in the germline V gene. With 0 bases clipped from V and 7 bases from J, the junction kept 7 bases outside the gene matches. CDR3 size: 15 residues. The CDR3 nucleotides are TGCGCCAGCAGCTTGGCCGGGGACAGGGCGCGTGGCTACACCTTC. Protein product: CASSLAGDRARGYTF.

The J gene is TRBJ2-2, the V gene TRBV28, with 8 bases fitting TRBD1. J gave up 8 bases and V 6 bases, and 8 bases lay outside the gene matches. Germline CDR1 MDHEN, CDR2 SYDVKM. The CDR3 has 14 amino acids. The CDR3 reads CASRDSGGLGELFF. The CDR3 DNA reads TGTGCCAGCAGGGACTCAGGGGGCCTAGGGGAGCTGTTTTTT.

J is TRBJ2-3 and V is TRBV5-1; D not resolved. V shed 1 base and J shed 2 bases, with 11 bases lying between them. CDR3 size: 15 residues. The V gene's germline CDR1 is SGHRS and CDR2 YFSETQ. CDR3 amino acids: CASSLYGWVTDTQYF. The CDR3 DNA sequence: TGCGCCAGCAGCTTGTACGGTTGGGTCACAGATACGCAGTATTTT.

This sequence joins TRBV25-1 and TRBJ2-1; TRBD2 agrees at 8 bases. The trim removed 4 bases at V and 8 bases at J, leaving 7 bases unmatched. The germline V gene encodes CDR1 MGHDK and CDR2 SYGVNS. The CDR3 sequence is 14 residues long. Here the CDR3 reads CASSGRGAGYEQFF. In DNA form, the CDR3 reads TGTGCCAGCAGTGGGCGGGGGGCTGGCTATGAGCAGTTCTTC. The variable domain in full, with the rest retrieved from reference TRBV25-1 and TRBJ2-1, is EADIYQTPRYLVIGTGKKITLECSQTMGHDKMYWYQQDPGMELHLIHYSYGVNSTEKGDLSSESTVSRIRTEHFPLTLESARPSHTSQYLCASSGRGAGYEQFFGPGTRLTVL.

This clone was seen just once. The rearrangement uses TRBV25-1 and TRBJ1-1; 7 bases match TRBD1. After removal of 3 bases from V and 0 bases from J, the junction contained 4 bases not matched to a gene. CDR3 length: 15 residues. CDR1 MGHDK and CDR2 SYGVNS come from the germline V gene. This chain's CDR3 is CASSDRGGVNTEAFF. The DNA of the CDR3 is TGTGCCAGCAGTGACAGGGGGGGGGTGAACACTGAAGCTTTCTTT.

This clone was seen only once. This chain joins TRBV13 and TRBJ2-7; 10 bases map to TRBD1. Germline V CDR1 and CDR2: PRHDT, FYEKMQ (reference sequence). The length of the CDR3 is 16 residues. With 2 bases clipped from V and 3 bases from J, the junction kept 7 bases outside the gene matches. CDR3 in amino acids: CASSLRGTGALYEQYF. The DNA of the CDR3 is TGTGCCAGCAGCTTAAGAGGGACAGGGGCACTCTACGAGCAGTACTTC.

This clone was found a few times. The chain uses TRBV14 and TRBJ2-1, with D perhaps matching TRBD2 (6 bases). The CDR3 length is 14 residues. V lost 1 base and J 7 bases, leaving 11 bases between the germline ends. Germline CDR1 is SGHDN and CDR2 is FVKESK. The CDR3 protein is CASSQVQTSNEQFF. In nucleotides, the CDR3 is TGTGCCAGCAGCCAAGTACAGACTAGTAATGAGCAGTTCTTC.

V usage is TRBV7-2 and J usage is TRBJ2-1; D uncertain. This CDR3 comprises 15 residues. The V and J ends lost 2 bases and 0 bases respectively, with 8 bases between them. Looked up from germline, CDR1 is SGHTA and CDR2 is FQGNSA. CDR3 in amino acids: CASSLPLSSYNEQFF. CDR3 DNA sequence: TGTGCCAGCAGCTTACCATTAAGCTCCTACAATGAGCAGTTCTTC.

The rearrangement links TRBV15 to TRBJ1-2; TRBD1 aligns across 8 bases. With 0 bases clipped from V and 6 bases from J, the junction kept 3 bases outside the gene matches. The CDR3 is 14 residues long. Germline assignment: CDR1 LNHNV and CDR2 YYDKDF (reference sequence). CDR3 residues: CATSRDVTGDGYTF. The DNA of the CDR3 is TGTGCCACCAGCAGAGATGTGACAGGGGATGGCTACACCTTC.

J is TRBJ2-7 and V is TRBV4-3, with D possibly TRBD2 on 5 matching bases. The CDR3 is 13 residues long. In germline, CDR1 is LGHNA, CDR2 YSLEER. Deletions cut 1 base from V and 7 bases from J, with 11 bases between. Here the CDR3 reads CASSQGPGSEQYF. CDR3 nucleotide sequence: TGCGCCAGCAGCCAAGGCCCGGGAAGTGAGCAGTACTTC.